This T cell receptor beta chain comes out of a study of T-cell memory formation after mild COVID-19. Regarding the study as a whole: CD4+ contracting clones lay mainly in CM and EM, CD8+ ones in EMRA. Pre-infection memory carried some responding clones, suggesting that cross-reactive memory joined.

This clonotype was counted only a few times. Its antigen is as yet unknown. A single record per CDR3 protein comes from TCRdb applying MiXCR to the 5' RACE reads. The table lists hundreds of thousands of distinct CDR3 sequences, approximately 8% of them singletons, with around a fifth in the top ten. V was shortened by 3 bases and J by 9 bases, with 12 bases between the two germline ends. This CDR3 has 14 residues. Germline CDR1 MRHNA, CDR2 SNTAGT. The chain combines TRBV6-4 with TRBJ1-6, with D perhaps matching TRBD1 (5 bases). The sequencing sample was made of PBMCs or a T cell subset sorted from them (not recorded which). The sequence derives from a man between 18 and 29 years old who had mild COVID-19 (a few samples of this study predate the infection). Cell type and time point are not known. CDR3 amino acids: CASSERGGSSPLHF. The CDR3 DNA follows: TGTGCCAGCAGTGAAAGGGGCGGGAGTTCACCCCTCCACTTT.